A selection of T cell receptor beta chains follows, all from one sample in a study of HIV-infected patients and healthy controls. TCRdb recomputed calls from the 5' RACE reads with MiXCR, one row per CDR3 protein. This table holds more than 10,000 distinct CDR3 sequences, roughly a tenth found once. Sample: blood. These receptors were collected from an adult in good health. Both conserved end residues are part of each CDR3. The order of the fields is V gene, CDR3 protein.

v_call: TRBV28
cdr3_aa: CASSHHVSGLLSYEQYF

v_call: TRBV4-1
cdr3_aa: CASSQKQDRTYNSPLHF

v_call: TRBV3-1
cdr3_aa: CASSQTGELFF

v_call: TRBV20-1
cdr3_aa: CRSGRRATDTQYF

v_call: TRBV28
cdr3_aa: CASSSPGISGANVLTF

v_call: TRBV20-1
cdr3_aa: CSARDSGSDIQYF

v_call: TRBV29-1
cdr3_aa: CSVAFGGSGNTEAFF

v_call: TRBV30
cdr3_aa: CAWSGQVNTEAFF

v_call: TRBV7-8
cdr3_aa: CASSLASGASYEQYF

v_call: TRBV18
cdr3_aa: CASSPFRTRNTGELFF

v_call: TRBV10-3
cdr3_aa: CAISERQNTEAFF

v_call: TRBV2
cdr3_aa: CASRLPGLAGASSTDTQYF

v_call: TRBV6-6
cdr3_aa: CASSATTGAGQPQHF

v_call: TRBV3-1
cdr3_aa: CASSQRLLSYEQYF

v_call: TRBV28
cdr3_aa: CASSFSGSFNEQFF

v_call: TRBV5-4
cdr3_aa: CASSLETKQFF

v_call: TRBV7-8
cdr3_aa: CASSPFRGALWSSGANVLTF

v_call: TRBV6-6
cdr3_aa: CASSSGTSVATNEKLFF

v_call: TRBV20-1
cdr3_aa: CSAKRRDRSSKWTLHF

v_call: TRBV3-1
cdr3_aa: CASSQARLVGEQFF

v_call: TRBV13
cdr3_aa: CASSPTGGSNTEAFF

v_call: TRBV2
cdr3_aa: CASKGGQGNSGANVLTF

v_call: TRBV3-1
cdr3_aa: CASSQDPASGAGELFF

v_call: TRBV27
cdr3_aa: CASLRDRGGVTEAFF

v_call: TRBV19
cdr3_aa: CASSRGKNYGYTF

v_call: TRBV29-1
cdr3_aa: CSVEPASGGSYNEQFF

v_call: TRBV28
cdr3_aa: CASSPGQLNQPQHF

v_call: TRBV5-1
cdr3_aa: CASSTSPTAYNEQFF